These 32 T cell receptor beta chains came from one sample sequenced in a study of metastatic and nonmetastatic thyroid tumors. No patient received treatment before thyroid surgery. TCRdb re-called the PCR reads through MiXCR. The repertoire holds about 39,000 clones, with around 10% as singletons. The specimen sequenced was blood. All receptors derive from a male donor with papillary thyroid cancer or a benign thyroid nodule (not recorded which). Some clones in this sample may be carry-over from other donors' samples.

This clone was seen repeatedly, ten times or more. The chain links TRBV9 to TRBJ2-3; 10 positions match TRBD2. The CDR3 extends over 16 amino acids. V lost 0 bases to trimming and J lost 5 bases; unmatched junction nucleotides: 6. Per the germline V gene, CDR1 is SGDLS and CDR2 is YYNGEE. CDR3 in amino acids: CASSVAAGGKGDTQYF. The CDR3, as DNA: TGTGCCAGCAGCGTAGCAGCGGGAGGGAAGGGAGATACGCAGTATTTT.

This clone was observed many times. The rearrangement links TRBV4-1 to TRBJ2-3; TRBD2 matches at 8 bases. The CDR3 consists of 16 residues. V gave up 1 base and J gave up 0 bases; unmatched junction bases: 3. CDR1 and CDR2 (germline): MGHRA, YSYEKL. The chain's CDR3 is CASSQVAGISTDTQYF. CDR3 sequence (DNA): TGCGCCAGCAGCCAAGTAGCGGGAATCAGCACAGATACGCAGTATTTT.

In its sample, this clone was seen many times. The chain uses TRBV10-3 and TRBJ2-3, with unresolved D. From germline, CDR1 is ENHRY and CDR2 SYGVKD. V shed 7 bases and J shed 1 base, with 9 bases lying between them. CDR3 size: 13 residues. The CDR3: CAIISSGTDTQYF. The DNA for the CDR3 is TGTGCCATCATCAGCAGCGGCACAGATACGCAGTATTTT.

This clone has a count of ten or more. The chain is built from TRBV10-2 and TRBJ1-3; 7 nucleotides align to TRBD1. The CDR3 has 13 amino acids. V shed 6 bases, J shed 2 bases, and the junction held 1 base outside the gene matches. Germline V lookup: CDR1 WSHSY, CDR2 SAAADI. CDR3 loop: CASSTGAGNTIYF. CDR3 nucleotide sequence: TGCGCCAGCAGCACAGGGGCTGGAAACACCATATATTTT.

This chain connects TRBV4-1 to TRBJ1-1; 10 bases line up with TRBD1. The junction had 3 bases not matched to a gene; V was cut back by 5 bases and J by 3 bases. CDR1 and CDR2 from the germline V gene are MGHRA and YSYEKL. The CDR3 is 14 amino acids. This CDR3 reads CASSLDRGYTEAFF. Here the CDR3 DNA reads TGCGCCAGCAGCTTGGACAGGGGGTACACTGAAGCTTTCTTT.

This clone has a count of ten or more. The chain combines TRBV9 with TRBJ2-1; the match to TRBD2 covers 11 bases. The CDR3 runs to 17 residues. In germline, CDR1 is SGDLS, CDR2 YYNGEE. Trimming took 2 bases from V and 0 from J; bases not matched to a gene: 4. CDR3 region: CASSVIAGGSSYNEQFF. In DNA, the CDR3 is TGTGCCAGCAGCGTCATAGCGGGAGGGAGCTCCTACAATGAGCAGTTCTTC.

In this sample, this clone turned up a few times. The rearrangement links TRBV6-2 or TRBV6-3 to TRBJ2-1; D is uncertain. This CDR3 is 16 amino acids long. V lost 4 bases to trimming and J lost 0 bases, with 13 bases between them. Germline V gives CDR1 MNHEY, CDR2 SVGEGT. The CDR3 sequence: CASSSLRALSYNEQFF. Written as DNA, the CDR3 is TGTGCCAGCAGTTCTCTCCGTGCCCTCTCCTACAATGAGCAGTTCTTC.

This clone was observed at least ten times. This chain uses TRBV12-3 or TRBV12-4 with TRBJ2-6; 7 bases are shared with TRBD2. The CDR3 contains 18 residues. The V segment lost 0 bases and the J segment 4 bases; nucleotides outside the gene matches: 9. The CDR3 DNA follows: TGTGCCAGCAGTTTAGCGGGAGGGATGACTACCGGGGCCAACGTCCTGACTTTC. Translating gives CASSLAGGMTTGANVLTF.

The chain joins TRBV20-1 to TRBJ2-7; D unclear. Trimming stripped 3 bases from V and 0 bases from J, with 12 bases between. This CDR3 region has 14 residues. The germline V gene encodes CDR1 DFQATT and CDR2 SNEGSKA (reference sequence). CDR3 DNA: TGCAGTGCTAGGGAAGTTTCTCGCTCCTACGAGCAGTACTTC. Protein sequence: CSAREVSRSYEQYF.

This clone was recorded many times. J is TRBJ2-1 and V is TRBV11-2; possibly TRBD2 for D (5 bases). Trimming shortened V by 6 bases and J by 6 bases, and 12 bases separated the two germline ends. Looked up from germline, CDR1 is SGHAT and CDR2 is FQNNGV. CDR3 size: 13 residues. Here the CDR3 DNA reads TGTGCCAGCAGTTTTAACGGGATCAATGAGCAGTTCTTC. Translation: CASSFNGINEQFF.

This clone was seen repeatedly, ten times or more. The rearrangement uses TRBV24-1 and TRBJ1-5, with 10 bases identical to TRBD1. CDR1 is KGHDR and CDR2 is SFDVKD in the germline V gene. V dropped 3 bases and J dropped 7; count of bases not matched to a gene: 2. The CDR3 has 14 residues. CDR3 in DNA: TGTGCCACCAGTGATCCGACAGGGGGCCAGCCCCAGCATTTT. It yields the protein CATSDPTGGQPQHF.

This clone was counted ten times or more. V usage is TRBV7-2 and J usage is TRBJ2-7; 11 bases match TRBD1. V shed 5 bases and J 3 bases; nucleotides not matched to a gene: 6. This CDR3 is built from 15 residues. Germline CDR1 and CDR2: SGHTA and FQGNSA. The CDR3 DNA is TGTGCCAGCAGCGCGGACAGGGGGCGTAACTACGAGCAGTACTTC. Translated, it gives CASSADRGRNYEQYF. Supplemented by reference TRBV7-2 and TRBJ2-7, the full variable domain reads GAGVSQSPSNKVTEKGKDVELRCDPISGHTALYWYRQSLGQGLEFLIYFQGNSAPDKSGLPSDRFSAERTGGSVSTLTIQRTQQEDSAVYLCASSADRGRNYEQYFGPGTRLTVT.

This clone turned up a few times. This may stem from a read error, because a much larger clone lies one nucleotide away. CDR3 amino acids: CASSLRVERDNEQSF. The DNA for the CDR3 is TGTGCCAGCAGTTTAAGGGTGGAACGAGACAATGAGCAGTCCTTC. J is TRBJ2-1 and V is TRBV12-3 or TRBV12-4; D uncertain. This CDR3 is 15 amino acids long.

This clone was seen at least ten times. The rearrangement links TRBV20-1 to TRBJ1-2; D may be TRBD1 (6 bases). V lost 0 bases, J lost 2 bases, and 13 bases lay in between. CDR3 length equals 15 residues. CDR1 is DFQATT and CDR2 is SNEGSKA in the germline V gene (reference sequence). CDR3 nucleotides: TGCAGTGCTAGAGATGACAAGGGGGGCAACTATGGCTACACCTTC. This translates into CSARDDKGGNYGYTF.

Many counts were recorded for this clone. The chain couples TRBV4-2 to TRBJ2-2; the D gene is possibly TRBD2 (5 bases). Germline loops: CDR1 LGHNA, CDR2 YNFKEQ. Trimming took 0 bases from V and 6 from J, leaving 11 bases between them. This CDR3 spans 15 amino acids. CDR3 sequence (DNA): TGTGCCAGCAGCCAAGATTGGCTAGCTCCCGGGGAGCTGTTTTTT. Translated, it gives CASSQDWLAPGELFF.

The V and J genes are TRBV28 and TRBJ2-1, with 7 bases fitting TRBD1. From germline, CDR1 is MDHEN and CDR2 SYDVKM. Losses at the gene ends were 9 bases for V and 3 bases for J; bases not matched to a gene: 11. The CDR3 extends over 15 amino acids. CDR3 region: CARSLGPGGYNEQFF. The CDR3 coding sequence is TGTGCCAGAAGTCTCGGGCCAGGGGGCTACAATGAGCAGTTCTTC.

This clone was detected ten times or more. The rearrangement uses TRBV20-1 and TRBJ2-1; TRBD2 agrees at 12 bases. The CDR3 length is 17 residues. Germline V gene data show CDR1 as DFQATT and CDR2 as SNEGSKA (reference sequence). V was pared by 1 base and J by 6 bases, with 10 bases of the junction left unmatched. CDR3 protein: CSARVPSGRAGSNEQFF. In nucleotides, the CDR3 is TGCAGTGCTAGAGTCCCTAGCGGGAGGGCTGGGAGCAATGAGCAGTTCTTC.

This clone appeared many times. This rearrangement joins TRBV19 to TRBJ2-1; 7 bases are a match to TRBD1. The CDR3 covers 13 residues. V gave up 10 bases and J gave up 1 base; unmatched junction bases: 4. Germline V gene sequence: CDR1 LNHDA, CDR2 SQIVND (reference sequence). DNA of the CDR3: TGTGCCACCGGGACAGCATCCTACAATGAGCAGTTCTTC. The encoded protein is CATGTASYNEQFF.

This clone was observed a handful of times. It may be a read error: a sequence one base away is much more abundant. The CDR3 here is CASSDRLAEIQEAQYF. The DNA of the CDR3 is TGCGCCAGCAGTGATAGGCTAGCCGAAATACAAGAGGCCCAGTACTTC. The genes are TRBV10-2 and TRBJ2-5; tentative D call: TRBD2 (5 bases). Looked up from germline, CDR1 is WSHSY and CDR2 is SAAADI. This CDR3 is 16 amino acids long.

This clone showed up many times. This chain uses TRBV11-2 with TRBJ2-1, with D unclear. Trimming stripped 5 bases from V and 4 bases from J, with 18 bases between. The CDR3 contains 16 residues. Germline V gene sequence: CDR1 SGHAT, CDR2 FQNNGV. CDR3 residues: CASSLITEVLYNEQFF. In nucleotides, the CDR3 is TGTGCCAGCAGCCTCATTACAGAAGTCCTGTACAATGAGCAGTTCTTC.

The chain carries TRBV4-3 and TRBJ1-2; weak D call: TRBD1 (5 bases). The CDR3 runs 14 residues. The V gene lost 0 bases and the J gene lost 5 bases, with 10 bases spanning the gap. Germline V gene sequence: CDR1 LGHNA, CDR2 YSLEER. This CDR3 reads CASSQEEGTYGYTF. CDR3 DNA: TGCGCCAGCAGCCAAGAGGAAGGGACGTATGGCTACACCTTC.

The gene calls are TRBV28 and TRBJ2-5, with D perhaps matching TRBD1 or TRBD2 (5 bases each). Per germline, CDR1 MDHEN and CDR2 SYDVKM. The V end was cut by 6 bases, the J end by 12 bases, with 17 bases between. The length of the CDR3 is 12 residues. This CDR3 reads CASSPSGTREYF. DNA of the CDR3: TGTGCCAGCAGCCCCTCCGGGACGAGGGAGTACTTC.

There are a few counts of this clone. This chain joins TRBV28 and TRBJ1-1; 10 bases fit TRBD1. J lost 7 bases, V lost 6 bases, and 14 bases had no gene match. From germline, CDR1 is MDHEN and CDR2 SYDVKM. The CDR3 runs to 16 residues. CDR3 coding DNA: TGTGCCAGCAGGAGAGCCGGGACAGGGGCCGTCGGTGAAGCTTTCTTT. It specifies CASRRAGTGAVGEAFF.

About this clone: A much bigger clone sits one base away, suggesting this may be a read error. The genes are TRBV13 and TRBJ2-3, with TRBD2 matching 11 bases. The CDR3 has 19 amino acids. Looked up from germline, CDR1 is PRHDT and CDR2 is FYEKMQ (reference sequence). The CDR3 here is CASSLGRIAGGPSTYTQYF. The CDR3 DNA sequence: TGTGCCAGCAGCTTAGGCCGAATAGCGGGAGGGCCAAGCACATATACGCAGTATTTT.

In its sample, this clone was seen a few times. The chain uses TRBV6-1 and TRBJ1-1, with D possibly TRBD1 on 5 matching bases. Trimming pared 5 bases from V and 9 bases from J, leaving 13 bases between. The germline V gene encodes CDR1 MNHNS and CDR2 SASEGT. There are 12 residues in the CDR3. The CDR3 coding sequence is TGTGCCAGCAGTCACGGGGGGTTCCAAGCTTTCTTT. Residues: CASSHGGFQAFF.

A few counts support this clone. The chain employs TRBV5-5 and TRBJ2-2; D unclear. The CDR3 has 16 amino acids. From germline, CDR1 is SGHKS and CDR2 YYEKEE (reference sequence). Trimming cost V 6 bases and J 1 base, with 16 bases left between them. The DNA for the CDR3 is TGTGCCAGCACTTTGAGGTGGCTAGGGAACACCGGGGAGCTGTTTTTT. As protein: CASTLRWLGNTGELFF.

This clone was seen at least ten times. The V and J genes are TRBV20-1 and TRBJ1-2; D is ambiguous. The V gene's germline CDR1 is DFQATT and CDR2 SNEGSKA (reference sequence). V was pared by 0 bases and J by 8 bases, with 16 bases between. The CDR3 is made up of 14 amino acids. The CDR3 DNA sequence: TGCAGTGCTAGAGACAGGTCCGGTCATGGAGGCTACACCTTC. Amino acid sequence: CSARDRSGHGGYTF.

The sample holds many counts of this clone. The rearrangement links TRBV24-1 to TRBJ2-7; tentative D call: TRBD2 (6 bases). The CDR3 length is 16 residues. Germline lookup yields CDR1 KGHDR and CDR2 SFDVKD. Trimming removed 5 bases from V and 4 bases from J, with 20 bases in between. CDR3 DNA sequence: TGTGCCACCAGTGCCTTACGACCGGGAGCCGGATACGAGCAGTACTTC. Encoded protein: CATSALRPGAGYEQYF.

This clone was observed a handful of times. The chain combines TRBV7-6 with TRBJ2-6; a possible D gene is TRBD1 (5 bases). V was cut by 3 bases and J by 0 bases, with 9 bases left in between. This CDR3 region has 16 residues. Germline loops: CDR1 SGHVS, CDR2 FNYEAQ. In nucleotides, the CDR3 is TGTGCCAGCAGCTTTGACAGATGCTCTGGGGCCAACGTCCTGACTTTC. As protein: CASSFDRCSGANVLTF.

Many counts were recorded for this clone. The J gene is TRBJ1-5, the V gene TRBV19; D perhaps matches TRBD1 (5 bases). The ends were cut back, 8 bases at V and 6 bases at J, with 11 bases in the middle. The CDR3 sequence is 12 residues long. CDR1 is LNHDA, CDR2 SQIVND, per germline (reference sequence). CDR3 in DNA: TGTGCCAGTCAGCAGGGTTTTCAGCCCCAGCATTTT. It encodes CASQQGFQPQHF.

The sample holds many counts of this clone. The CDR3 coding sequence is TGCGCCAGCAGCCAAGGCCGCGGGACAGGGTATGGCTACACCTTC. This sequence encodes CASSQGRGTGYGYTF. The chain links TRBV4-3 to TRBJ1-2; 9 nucleotides match TRBD1. J gave up 5 bases and V 1 base, and 5 bases lay outside the gene matches. From germline, CDR1 is LGHNA and CDR2 YSLEER. The CDR3 covers 15 residues.

The genes are TRBV18 and TRBJ2-1; the match to TRBD2 covers 8 bases. CDR3 length: 15 residues. CDR1 is KGHSH and CDR2 is LQKENI in the germline V gene. The J segment lost 3 bases and the V segment lost 3 bases, leaving 4 bases of the junction unmatched. The CDR3 is CASSPAGGGYNEQFF. In DNA, the CDR3 is TGTGCCAGCTCACCGGCGGGAGGCGGCTACAATGAGCAGTTCTTC.